This T cell receptor (beta chain) was recovered during a study of prognosis after radiotherapy for stage I lung cancer. About the research overall: Considered medically inoperable were all of the patients with non-small cell lung cancer. Not a single patient was given any concurrent therapy alongside stereotactic body radiotherapy, also referred to as SBRT. After radiotherapy, distant metastases appeared in several patients at a median of approximately 7 months, and 15 patients showed no significant progression. Findings of the study overall: Counts of unique TCR clones fell following stereotactic body radiation therapy, median roughly 9,900 versus 7,200.

This clonotype was counted at least ten times. As yet, its antigen is unknown. The study amplified the TCR beta CDR3 region from genomic DNA. This amplification was carried out by two rounds of multiplex PCR. The authors ran first-round PCR with primers specific to each TRBV and TRBJ gene. MiXCR, applied by TCRdb to the multiplex PCR reads, yields one record per CDR3 protein. The sample yields roughly 26,000 distinct CDR3 sequences, 25% to 35% seen once. This receptor was taken from a donor over 45 with non-small cell lung cancer. The sample consisted of PBMCs, taken before or after stereotactic body radiation therapy (not recorded which).

The chain's CDR3 is CASSPLAELQETQYF. The CDR3 nucleotides read TGTGCCAGCTCACCACTGGCGGAGCTCCAAGAGACCCAGTACTTC. The V gene is TRBV18, the J gene TRBJ2-5; D uncertain. The germline V gene has CDR1 KGHSH and CDR2 LQKENI. The CDR3 is 15 amino acids. V dropped 1 base and J dropped 1 base, with 10 bases sitting between them.